This T cell receptor (beta chain) was recovered during a study of cytomegalovirus exposure and HLA in healthy donors (dated by TCRdb to 2017 to 2019). Regarding the research as a whole: According to a later analysis, the 120 or so validation repertoires were produced on the same platform as the approximately 600 repertoires of the first cohort. A separate validation cohort of 100 to 150 different subjects was used in addition to the approximately 670-subject first cohort. The aim of the study was to test whether cataloging public T cell receptors could identify signatures of past pathogen exposure. High-throughput TCR immunosequencing, statistical association of individual TCRs with disease status, and machine learning were combined to predict cytomegalovirus infection status.

The germline V gene (reference sequence) gives CDR1 as GTSNPN and CDR2 as SVGIG. Including the terminal cysteine and phenylalanine, the CDR3 comprises 12 residues. Only the CDR3 part of the read is kept: 36 bases, read in frame from the first base. Relative to germline, V is 7 bases shorter and J is 4 bases shorter, with 12 bases between their ends. Study-wide findings and limitations: Most TCR sequences were observed very rarely across donors, whereas some public TCRs were present in many individuals. Three of the identified cytomegalovirus-associated TCR beta chains were confirmed in vitro to be specific for cytomegalovirus antigens. The classifier was reported to diagnose cytomegalovirus status with high specificity and sensitivity in both the original and validation cohorts. A later analysis lacked HLA typing for the validation cohort, so it scored co-occurrence in that cohort across all 110 or so repertoires. The study gave a list of 150 to 200 TCR beta chains associated with cytomegalovirus. The authors suggested that the approach could potentially be generalized to other disease states and immunological phenotypes. In a later analysis, TCRs clustered in the first cohort were found to also tend to co-occur in the roughly 120 validation repertoires, with over 90% of cluster scores above 0.

The donors belonged to the validation cohort of under 150 subjects, which was separate from the approximately 610-subject first cohort. The library came from the immunoSEQ multiplex PCR assay. The paper's data handling went like this. A statistical classification framework was built for diagnosing cytomegalovirus status from the catalog of TCR beta chain sequences. Drawn from immuneACCESS, this table holds only the in-frame rearrangements with V and J called that TCRdb kept. Clones are partly lost; checked studies trace under half to an unresolved V gene and leave the rest unexplained. V, J and clone size derive from that table, while D and trimming were established from the DNA sequence. The sample contains approximately 160,000 clones, around four fifths of them found a single time. Around 2.4% of the sample lies in the top ten. Turning to this clone: Its antigen target is currently unknown. Base quality data are lacking; no much larger clone is found one base away.

Recombination connected TRBV30 to TRBJ2-3; TRBD1 is possibly the D segment (5 matching bases). The sample comprised PBMCs. This clonotype was sampled from a young man in good health and CMV-seropositive. The nucleotide sequence is given as TGTGCCTCTAGGGGCTCCTCAGATACGCAGTATTTT. The translation is CASRGSSDTQYF.